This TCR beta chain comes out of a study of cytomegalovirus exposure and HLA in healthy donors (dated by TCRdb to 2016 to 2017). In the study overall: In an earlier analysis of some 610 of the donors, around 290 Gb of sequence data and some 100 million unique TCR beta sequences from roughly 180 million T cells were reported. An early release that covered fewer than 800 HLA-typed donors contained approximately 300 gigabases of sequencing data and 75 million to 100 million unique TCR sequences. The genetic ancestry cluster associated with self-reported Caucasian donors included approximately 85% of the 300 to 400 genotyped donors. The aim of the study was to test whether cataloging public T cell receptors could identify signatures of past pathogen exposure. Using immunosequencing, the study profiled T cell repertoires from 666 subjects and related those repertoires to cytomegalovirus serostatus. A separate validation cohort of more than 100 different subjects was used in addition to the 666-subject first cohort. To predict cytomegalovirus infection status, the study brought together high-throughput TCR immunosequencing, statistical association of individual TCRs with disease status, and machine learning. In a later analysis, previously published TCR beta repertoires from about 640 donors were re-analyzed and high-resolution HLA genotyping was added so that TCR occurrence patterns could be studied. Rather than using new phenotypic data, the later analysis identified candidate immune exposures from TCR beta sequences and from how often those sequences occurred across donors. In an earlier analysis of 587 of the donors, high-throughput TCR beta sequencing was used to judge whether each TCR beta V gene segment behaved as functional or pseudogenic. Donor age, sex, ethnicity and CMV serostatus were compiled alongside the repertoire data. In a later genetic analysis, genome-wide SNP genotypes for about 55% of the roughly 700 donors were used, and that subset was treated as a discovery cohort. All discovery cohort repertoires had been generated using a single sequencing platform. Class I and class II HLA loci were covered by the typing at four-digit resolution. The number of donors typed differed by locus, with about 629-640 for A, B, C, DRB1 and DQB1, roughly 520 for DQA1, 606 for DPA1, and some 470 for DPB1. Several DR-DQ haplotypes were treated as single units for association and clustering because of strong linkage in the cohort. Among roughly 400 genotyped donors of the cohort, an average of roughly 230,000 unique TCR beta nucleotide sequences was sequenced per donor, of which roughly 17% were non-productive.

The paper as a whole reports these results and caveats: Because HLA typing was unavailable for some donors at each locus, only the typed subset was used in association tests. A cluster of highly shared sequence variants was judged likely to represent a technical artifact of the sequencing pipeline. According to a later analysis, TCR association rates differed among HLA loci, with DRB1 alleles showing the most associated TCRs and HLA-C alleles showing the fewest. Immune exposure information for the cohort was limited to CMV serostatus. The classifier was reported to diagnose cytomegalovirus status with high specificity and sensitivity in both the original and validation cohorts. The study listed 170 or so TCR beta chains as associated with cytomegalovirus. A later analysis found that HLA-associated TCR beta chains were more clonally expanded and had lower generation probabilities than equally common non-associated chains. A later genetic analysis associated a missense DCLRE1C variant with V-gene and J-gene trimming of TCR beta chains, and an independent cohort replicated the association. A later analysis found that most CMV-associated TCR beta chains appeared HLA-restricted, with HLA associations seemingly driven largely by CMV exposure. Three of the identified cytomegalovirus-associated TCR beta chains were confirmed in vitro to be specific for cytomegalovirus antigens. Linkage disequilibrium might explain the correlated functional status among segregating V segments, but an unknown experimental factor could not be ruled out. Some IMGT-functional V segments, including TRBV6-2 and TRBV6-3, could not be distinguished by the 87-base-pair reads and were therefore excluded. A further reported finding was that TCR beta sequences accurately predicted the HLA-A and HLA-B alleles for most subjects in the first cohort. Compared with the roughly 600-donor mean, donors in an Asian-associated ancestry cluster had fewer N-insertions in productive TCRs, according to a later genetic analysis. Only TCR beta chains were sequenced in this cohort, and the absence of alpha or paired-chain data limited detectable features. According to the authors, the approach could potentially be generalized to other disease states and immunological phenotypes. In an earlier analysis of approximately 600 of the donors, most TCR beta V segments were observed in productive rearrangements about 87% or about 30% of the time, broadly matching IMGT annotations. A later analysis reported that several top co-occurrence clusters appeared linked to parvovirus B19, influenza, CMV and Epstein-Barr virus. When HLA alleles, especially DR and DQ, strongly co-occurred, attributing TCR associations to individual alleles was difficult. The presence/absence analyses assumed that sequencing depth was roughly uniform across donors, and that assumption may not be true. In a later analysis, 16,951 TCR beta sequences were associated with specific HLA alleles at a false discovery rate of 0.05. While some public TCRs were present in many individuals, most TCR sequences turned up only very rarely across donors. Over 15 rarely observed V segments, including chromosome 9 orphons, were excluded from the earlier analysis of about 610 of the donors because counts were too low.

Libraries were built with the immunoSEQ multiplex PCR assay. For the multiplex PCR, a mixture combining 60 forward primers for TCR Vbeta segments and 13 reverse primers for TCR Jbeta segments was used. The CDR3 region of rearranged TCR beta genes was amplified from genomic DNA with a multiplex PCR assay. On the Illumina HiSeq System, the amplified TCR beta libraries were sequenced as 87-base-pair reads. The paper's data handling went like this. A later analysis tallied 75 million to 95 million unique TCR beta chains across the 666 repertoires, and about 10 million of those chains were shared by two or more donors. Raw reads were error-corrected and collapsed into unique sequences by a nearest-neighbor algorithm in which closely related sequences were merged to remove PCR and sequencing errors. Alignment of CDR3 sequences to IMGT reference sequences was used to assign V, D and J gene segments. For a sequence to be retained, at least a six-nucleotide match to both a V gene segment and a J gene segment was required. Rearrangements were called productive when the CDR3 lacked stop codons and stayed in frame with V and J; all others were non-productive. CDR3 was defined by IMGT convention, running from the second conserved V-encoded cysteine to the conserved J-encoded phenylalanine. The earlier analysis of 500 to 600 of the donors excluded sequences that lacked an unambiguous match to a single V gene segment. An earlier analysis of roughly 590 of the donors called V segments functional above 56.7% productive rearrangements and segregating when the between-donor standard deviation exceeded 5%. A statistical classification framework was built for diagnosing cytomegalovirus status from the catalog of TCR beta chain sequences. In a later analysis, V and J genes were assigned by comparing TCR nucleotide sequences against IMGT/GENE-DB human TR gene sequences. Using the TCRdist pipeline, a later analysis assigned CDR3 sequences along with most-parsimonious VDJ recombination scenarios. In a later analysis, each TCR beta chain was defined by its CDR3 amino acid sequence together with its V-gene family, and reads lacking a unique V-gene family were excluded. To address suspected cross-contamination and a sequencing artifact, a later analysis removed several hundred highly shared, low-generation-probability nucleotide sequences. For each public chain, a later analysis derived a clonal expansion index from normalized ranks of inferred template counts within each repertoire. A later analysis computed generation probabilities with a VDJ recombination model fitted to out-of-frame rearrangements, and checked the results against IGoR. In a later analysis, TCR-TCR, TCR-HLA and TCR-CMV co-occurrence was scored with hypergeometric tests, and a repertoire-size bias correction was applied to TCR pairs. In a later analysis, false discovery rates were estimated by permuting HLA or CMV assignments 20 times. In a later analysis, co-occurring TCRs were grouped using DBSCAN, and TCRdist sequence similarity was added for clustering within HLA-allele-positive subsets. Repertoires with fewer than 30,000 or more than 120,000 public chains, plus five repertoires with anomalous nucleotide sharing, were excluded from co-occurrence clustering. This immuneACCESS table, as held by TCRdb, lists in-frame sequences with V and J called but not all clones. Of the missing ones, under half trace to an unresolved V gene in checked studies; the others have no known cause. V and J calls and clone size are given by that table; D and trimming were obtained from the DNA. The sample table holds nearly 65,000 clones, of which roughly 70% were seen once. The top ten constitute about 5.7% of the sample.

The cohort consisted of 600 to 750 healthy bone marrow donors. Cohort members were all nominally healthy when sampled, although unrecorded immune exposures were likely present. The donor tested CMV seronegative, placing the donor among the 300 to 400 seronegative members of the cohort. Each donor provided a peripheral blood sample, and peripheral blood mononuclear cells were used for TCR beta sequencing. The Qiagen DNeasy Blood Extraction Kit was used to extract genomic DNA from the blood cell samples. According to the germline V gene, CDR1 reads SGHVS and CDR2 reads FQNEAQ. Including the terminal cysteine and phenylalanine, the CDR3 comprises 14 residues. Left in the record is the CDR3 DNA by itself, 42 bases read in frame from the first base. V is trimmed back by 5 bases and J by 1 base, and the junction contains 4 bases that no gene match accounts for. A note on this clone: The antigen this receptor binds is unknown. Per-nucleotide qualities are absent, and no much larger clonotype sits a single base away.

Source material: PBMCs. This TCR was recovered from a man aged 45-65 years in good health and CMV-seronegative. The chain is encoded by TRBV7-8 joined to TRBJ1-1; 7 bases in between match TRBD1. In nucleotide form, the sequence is TGTGCCAGCAGCCCCAGGGGGGAGAACACTGAAGCTTTCTTT. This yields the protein CASSPRGENTEAFF.